This is a list of T cell receptor beta chains from one sample in a study of blood T cells in healthy people across ages. MiXCR was run by TCRdb on the 5' RACE reads, yielding one entry per CDR3 protein. Of roughly 570,000 distinct CDR3 sequences listed, 25% to 30% are singletons. Sequences were obtained from blood. All receptors come from a woman between 65 and 79 years old in good health. CDR3s include the opening cysteine and the closing phenylalanine or tryptophan. A D gene is named only where the DNA matches it firmly. A row's size may be missing; if present it is once, few, many or a size class.

CASSKVPWFLYNEQFF | few | TRBV21-1 | .
CSASRGGTGELFF | many | TRBV20-1 | .
CASSQDRGLSSGYTF | . | TRBV4-1 | .
CASSLAGTAPSGANVLTF | . | TRBV5-1 | TRBD1
CASKRTSGGLYNEQFF | . | TRBV2 | TRBD2
CASSLDMGETQYF | few | TRBV11-3 | .
CASRKGQGRTGELFF | few | TRBV2 | TRBD1
CASSSLTGLAPLHF | . | TRBV7-2 | TRBD1
CVSLGWSASSYNEQFF | few | TRBV6-2/TRBV6-3 | .
CSASDRQMNTEAFF | few | TRBV20-1 | .
CSVEDGRELGYTF | . | TRBV29-1 | .
CSAWGALTGNTIYF | . | TRBV29-1 | .
CASSYGRSSGANVLTF | . | TRBV27 | .
CASSLRGRPLEQYF | . | TRBV7-2 | .
CASSGQGNIQYF | . | TRBV11-2 | TRBD1
CASSYGGPGANVLTF | few | TRBV6-6 | .
CASSLSSSPTNYGYTF | few | TRBV7-2 | .